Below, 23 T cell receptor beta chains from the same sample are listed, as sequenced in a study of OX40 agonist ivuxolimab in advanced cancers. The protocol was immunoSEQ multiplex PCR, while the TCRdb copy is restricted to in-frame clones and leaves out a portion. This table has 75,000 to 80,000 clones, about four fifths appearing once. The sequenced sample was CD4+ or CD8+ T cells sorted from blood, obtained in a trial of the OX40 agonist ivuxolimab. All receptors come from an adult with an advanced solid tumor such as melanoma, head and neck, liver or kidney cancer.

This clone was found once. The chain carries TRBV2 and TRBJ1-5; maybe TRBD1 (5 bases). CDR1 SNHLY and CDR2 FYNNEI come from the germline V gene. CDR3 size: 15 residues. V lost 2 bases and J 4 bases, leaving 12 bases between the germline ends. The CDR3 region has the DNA TGTGCCAGCAGTGAAATCCAGGGAAAGAATCAGCCCCAGCATTTT. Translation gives CASSEIQGKNQPQHF.

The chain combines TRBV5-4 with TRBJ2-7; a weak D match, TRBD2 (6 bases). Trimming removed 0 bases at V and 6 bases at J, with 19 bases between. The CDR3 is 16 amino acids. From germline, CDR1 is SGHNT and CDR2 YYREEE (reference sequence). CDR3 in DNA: TGTGCCAGCAGCTTGGAAATTATCGGGAGAAGTAGCGAGCAGTACTTC. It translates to CASSLEIIGRSSEQYF.

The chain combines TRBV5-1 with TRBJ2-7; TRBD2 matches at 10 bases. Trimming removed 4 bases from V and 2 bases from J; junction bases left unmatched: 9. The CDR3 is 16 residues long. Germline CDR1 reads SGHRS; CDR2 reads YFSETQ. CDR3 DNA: TGCGCCAGCAGCACGTCTAGCGGGAGAACCGCCTACGAGCAGTACTTC. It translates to CASSTSSGRTAYEQYF.

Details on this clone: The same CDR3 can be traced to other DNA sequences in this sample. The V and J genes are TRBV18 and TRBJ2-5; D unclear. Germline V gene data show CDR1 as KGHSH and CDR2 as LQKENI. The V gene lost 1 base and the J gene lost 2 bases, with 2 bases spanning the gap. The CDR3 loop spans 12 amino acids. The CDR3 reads CASSPQQETQYF. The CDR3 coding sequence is TGTGCCAGCTCACCACAGCAAGAGACCCAGTACTTC.

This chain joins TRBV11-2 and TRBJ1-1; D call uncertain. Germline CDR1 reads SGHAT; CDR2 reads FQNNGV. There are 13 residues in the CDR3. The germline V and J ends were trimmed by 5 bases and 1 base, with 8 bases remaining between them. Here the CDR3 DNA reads TGTGCCAGCAGCACCGTCCCGAACACTGAAGCTTTCTTT. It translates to CASSTVPNTEAFF.

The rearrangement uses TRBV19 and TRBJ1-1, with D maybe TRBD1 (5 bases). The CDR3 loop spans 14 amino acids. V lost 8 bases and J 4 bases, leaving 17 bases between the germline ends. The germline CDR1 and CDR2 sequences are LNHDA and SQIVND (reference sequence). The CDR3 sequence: CASSRGLSSTEAFF. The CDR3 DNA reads TGTGCCAGTTCAAGGGGCTTATCTTCCACTGAAGCTTTCTTT.

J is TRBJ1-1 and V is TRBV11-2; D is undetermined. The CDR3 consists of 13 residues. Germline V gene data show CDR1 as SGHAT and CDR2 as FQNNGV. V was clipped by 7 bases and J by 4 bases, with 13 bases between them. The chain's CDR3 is CASTEQLATEAFF. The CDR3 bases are TGTGCCAGCACGGAACAACTGGCCACTGAAGCTTTCTTT.

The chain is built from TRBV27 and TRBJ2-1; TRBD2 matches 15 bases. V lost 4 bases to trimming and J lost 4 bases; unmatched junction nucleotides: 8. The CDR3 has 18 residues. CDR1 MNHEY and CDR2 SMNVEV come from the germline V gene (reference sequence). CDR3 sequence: CASSSGLAGGAVYNEQFF. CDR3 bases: TGTGCCAGCAGTTCGGGACTAGCGGGGGGCGCGGTTTACAATGAGCAGTTCTTC.

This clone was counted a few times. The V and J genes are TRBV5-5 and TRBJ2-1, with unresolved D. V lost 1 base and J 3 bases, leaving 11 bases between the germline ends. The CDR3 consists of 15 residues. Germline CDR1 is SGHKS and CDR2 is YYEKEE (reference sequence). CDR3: CASSLQFTGYNEQFF. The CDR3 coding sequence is TGTGCCAGCAGCTTGCAGTTCACGGGCTACAATGAGCAGTTCTTC. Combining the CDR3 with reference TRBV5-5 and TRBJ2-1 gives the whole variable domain DAGVTQSPTHLIKTRGQQVTLRCSPISGHKSVSWYQQVLGQGPQFIFQYYEKEERGRGNFPDRFSARQFPNYSSELNVNALLLGDSALYLCASSLQFTGYNEQFFGPGTRLTVL.

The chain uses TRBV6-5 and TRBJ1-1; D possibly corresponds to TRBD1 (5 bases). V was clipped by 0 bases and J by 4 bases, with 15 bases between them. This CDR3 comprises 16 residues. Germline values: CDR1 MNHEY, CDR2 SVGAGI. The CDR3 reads CASSYSGGGAFTEAFF. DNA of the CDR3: TGTGCCAGCAGTTACTCGGGCGGGGGTGCTTTCACTGAAGCTTTCTTT.

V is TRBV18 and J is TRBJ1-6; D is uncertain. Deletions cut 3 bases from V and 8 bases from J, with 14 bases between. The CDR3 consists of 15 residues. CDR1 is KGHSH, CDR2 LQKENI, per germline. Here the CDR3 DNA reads TGTGCCAGCTCACCCGCAGCAGTAAAGGATTCACCCCTCCACTTT. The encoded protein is CASSPAAVKDSPLHF.

The CDR3 bases are TGCGCCAGCAGCCAAGGCAGAGGGGGACAGGGGGTAAATGAGCAGTTCTTC. It encodes CASSQGRGGQGVNEQFF. The rearrangement links TRBV4-3 to TRBJ2-1, with 11 bases matching TRBD1. Germline V gene sequence: CDR1 LGHNA, CDR2 YSLEER. This CDR3 region has 17 residues. J was trimmed by 7 bases and V by 1 base; bases with no gene match: 9.

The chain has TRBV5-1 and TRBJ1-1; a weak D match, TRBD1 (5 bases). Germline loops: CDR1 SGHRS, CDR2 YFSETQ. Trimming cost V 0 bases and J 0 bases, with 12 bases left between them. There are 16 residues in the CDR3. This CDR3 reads CASSLGVRGMNTEAFF. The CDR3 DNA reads TGCGCCAGCAGCTTGGGGGTGCGGGGCATGAACACTGAAGCTTTCTTT.

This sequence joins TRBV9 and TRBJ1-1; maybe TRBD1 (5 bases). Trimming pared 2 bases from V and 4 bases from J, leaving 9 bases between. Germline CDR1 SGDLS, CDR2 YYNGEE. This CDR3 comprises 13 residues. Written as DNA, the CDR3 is TGTGCCAGCAGCGTGCAGGGTGGCACTGAAGCTTTCTTT. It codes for CASSVQGGTEAFF.

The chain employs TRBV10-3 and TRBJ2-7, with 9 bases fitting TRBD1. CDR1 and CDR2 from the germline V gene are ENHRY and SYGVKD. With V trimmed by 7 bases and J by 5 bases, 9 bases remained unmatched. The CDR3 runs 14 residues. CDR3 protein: CAITSGQGADEQYF. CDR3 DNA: TGTGCCATCACCTCGGGACAGGGAGCGGACGAGCAGTACTTC.

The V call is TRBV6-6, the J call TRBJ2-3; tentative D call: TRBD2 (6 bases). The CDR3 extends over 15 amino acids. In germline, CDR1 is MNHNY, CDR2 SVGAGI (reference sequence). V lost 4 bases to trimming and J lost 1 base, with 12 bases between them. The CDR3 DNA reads TGTGCCAGCAGTTCCTCCGGGACTGGCACAGATACGCAGTATTTT. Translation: CASSSSGTGTDTQYF.

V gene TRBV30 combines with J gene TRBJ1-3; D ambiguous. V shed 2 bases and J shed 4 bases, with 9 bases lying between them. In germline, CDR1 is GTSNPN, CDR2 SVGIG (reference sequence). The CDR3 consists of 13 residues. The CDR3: CAWSLGAGNTIYF. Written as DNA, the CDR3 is TGTGCCTGGAGTTTGGGAGCCGGAAACACCATATATTTT.

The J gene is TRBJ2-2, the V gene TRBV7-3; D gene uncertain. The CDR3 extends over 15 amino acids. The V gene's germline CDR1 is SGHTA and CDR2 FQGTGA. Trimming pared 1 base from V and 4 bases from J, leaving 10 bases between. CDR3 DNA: TGTGCCAGCAGCTTAAATGCCCCTACCACCGGGGAGCTGTTTTTT. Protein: CASSLNAPTTGELFF.

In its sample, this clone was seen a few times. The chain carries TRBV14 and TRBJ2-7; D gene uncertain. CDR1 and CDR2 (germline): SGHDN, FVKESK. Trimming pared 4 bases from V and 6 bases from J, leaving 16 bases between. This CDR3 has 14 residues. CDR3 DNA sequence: TGTGCCAGCAGCCGCCCCTTTGTAGGATCCGAGCAGTACTTC. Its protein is CASSRPFVGSEQYF.

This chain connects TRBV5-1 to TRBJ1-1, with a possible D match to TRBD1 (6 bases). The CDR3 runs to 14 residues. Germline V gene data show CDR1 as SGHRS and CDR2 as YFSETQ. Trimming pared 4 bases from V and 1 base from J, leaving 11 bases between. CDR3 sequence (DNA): TGCGCCAGCAGCCGGGCAGGGGCGAACACTGAAGCTTTCTTT. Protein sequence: CASSRAGANTEAFF.

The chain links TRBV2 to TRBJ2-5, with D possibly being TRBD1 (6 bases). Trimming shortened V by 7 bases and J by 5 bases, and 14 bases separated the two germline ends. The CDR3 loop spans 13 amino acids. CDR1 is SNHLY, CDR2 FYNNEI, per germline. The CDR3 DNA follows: TGTGCCAGCAATTCACAGGGTGGGGAGACCCAGTACTTC. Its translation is CASNSQGGETQYF.

In DNA form, the CDR3 reads TGTGCCAGTAGTTCCCAGGGAAACTACGAGCAGTACTTC. Amino acids: CASSSQGNYEQYF. V usage is TRBV19 and J usage is TRBJ2-7, with a weak D call TRBD1 (5 bases). This CDR3 contains 13 residues. Germline loops: CDR1 LNHDA, CDR2 SQIVND (reference sequence). Trimming took off 5 bases at V and 3 bases at J, with 11 bases between the two ends.

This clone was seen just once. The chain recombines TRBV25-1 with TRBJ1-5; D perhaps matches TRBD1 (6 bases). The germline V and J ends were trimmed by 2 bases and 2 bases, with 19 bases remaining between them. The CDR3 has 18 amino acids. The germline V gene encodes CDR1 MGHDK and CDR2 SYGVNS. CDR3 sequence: CASSEKEAQNRGNQPQHF. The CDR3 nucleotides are TGTGCCAGCAGTGAAAAAGAGGCCCAAAACAGGGGCAATCAGCCCCAGCATTTT. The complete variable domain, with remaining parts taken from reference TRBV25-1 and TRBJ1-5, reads EADIYQTPRYLVIGTGKKITLECSQTMGHDKMYWYQQDPGMELHLIHYSYGVNSTEKGDLSSESTVSRIRTEHFPLTLESARPSHTSQYLCASSEKEAQNRGNQPQHFGDGTRLSIL.